The rows below give T cell receptor beta chains drawn from one sample of a study of cytomegalovirus exposure and HLA in healthy donors. TCRdb keeps only in-frame clones here, not all; method: immunoSEQ multiplex PCR. The table lists approximately 160,000 clones, about three quarters of them singletons. Sequencing was carried out using PBMCs. The receptors stem from a male donor in good health and CMV-seronegative. Both conserved end residues are part of each CDR3. The D gene is left open where the match is weak. Clone size is given for some rows only: seen once, a few or many times, or a class if the clone is expanded.

cdr3_aa,cdr3_nt,j_call,v_call,d_call,clone_size
CASSTRDRLNTEAFF,TGTGCCAGCAGTACCCGGGACAGACTGAACACTGAAGCTTTCTTT,TRBJ1-1,TRBV6-5,TRBD1,once
CAWRRGTGVQDTQYF,TGTGCCTGGAGGAGAGGGACAGGGGTTCAAGATACGCAGTATTTT,TRBJ2-3,TRBV30,TRBD1,once
CSVEGGQFF,TGCAGCGTTGAGGGGGGTCAATTCTTC,TRBJ2-1,TRBV29-1,NA,NA
CASSQELAGGPTGELFF,TGCGCCAGCAGCCAGGAACTAGCGGGGGGGCCCACCGGGGAGCTGTTTTTT,TRBJ2-2,TRBV4-1,TRBD2,NA
CASSPPTGAVRDEQYF,TGTGCCAGCAGCCCACCGACAGGGGCCGTACGGGACGAGCAGTACTTC,TRBJ2-7,TRBV7-9,TRBD1,NA
CASSLDGGTEAFF,TGTGCCAGCAGCTTAGACGGGGGCACTGAAGCTTTCTTT,TRBJ1-1,TRBV7-3,NA,NA
CASSYYGGSTYTF,TGTGCCAGCAGTTACTATGGGGGCTCTACCTACACCTTC,TRBJ1-2,TRBV6-5,NA,NA
CASRPGYSTTNYGYTF,TGTGCCAGCAGGCCAGGGTACAGCACGACTAACTATGGCTACACCTTC,TRBJ1-2,TRBV7-2,NA,NA
CASSRGQGGANEKLFF,TGTGCCAGTAGTAGAGGACAGGGTGGTGCTAATGAAAAACTGTTTTTT,TRBJ1-4,TRBV19,TRBD1,few
CASTTTLRGGSYNSPLHF,TGTGCCAGCACCACAACACTTCGAGGCGGCTCCTATAATTCACCCCTCCACTTT,TRBJ1-6,TRBV28,NA,NA
CASSINGGGRMKELFF,TGTGCCAGCAGCATAAACGGGGGGGGAAGAATGAAGGAACTGTTTTTT,TRBJ1-4,TRBV5-6,NA,NA
CASSLQGAGEKLFF,TGTGCCAGCAGCTTACAGGGGGCTGGTGAAAAACTGTTTTTT,TRBJ1-4,TRBV7-9,TRBD1,NA
CASSLATATNEKLFF,TGTGCCAGCAGCTTAGCAACAGCAACTAATGAAAAACTGTTTTTT,TRBJ1-4,TRBV7-6,NA,NA
CASRETEQLEAFF,TGTGCCAGCAGAGAGACAGAACAGCTTGAAGCTTTCTTT,TRBJ1-1,TRBV2,NA,NA
CASSASTSGGRDTQYF,TGTGCCAGCAGCGCCTCTACCAGCGGGGGGCGGGATACGCAGTATTTT,TRBJ2-3,TRBV9,TRBD2,NA
CASSSGGTVQVYGYTF,TGTGCCAGCAGCTCTGGGGGCACAGTTCAGGTCTATGGCTACACCTTC,TRBJ1-2,TRBV5-5,NA,NA
CASSAQGTRLGYTF,TGTGCCAGCAGTGCCCAGGGAACTCGACTGGGCTACACCTTC,TRBJ1-2,TRBV2,NA,NA
CAWGGQVTNEKLFF,TGTGCCTGGGGGGGACAGGTTACCAATGAAAAACTGTTTTTT,TRBJ1-4,TRBV30,TRBD1,NA
CASSSGTGEDTQYF,TGTGCCAGCAGCTCCGGGACAGGGGAGGATACGCAGTATTTT,TRBJ2-3,TRBV7-2,TRBD1,NA
CSAYQGTGDKETQYF,TGCAGCGCCTACCAAGGTACAGGGGATAAGGAGACCCAGTACTTC,TRBJ2-5,TRBV29-1,TRBD1,NA
CASSSGTGGAPDTQYF,TGTGCCAGCAGTTCCGGGACAGGGGGCGCCCCAGATACGCAGTATTTT,TRBJ2-3,TRBV6-4,TRBD1,NA
CASSKSSGRIDTQYF,TGTGCCAGCAGCAAATCTAGCGGGAGAATCGATACGCAGTATTTT,TRBJ2-3,TRBV9,TRBD2,NA
CASSSLQGLNTEAFF,TGCGCCAGCAGCTCCCTACAGGGGCTGAACACTGAAGCTTTCTTT,TRBJ1-1,TRBV5-1,TRBD1,NA
CASSPGQVPFYGYTF,TGTGCCAGCAGCCCCGGACAGGTCCCCTTCTATGGCTACACCTTC,TRBJ1-2,TRBV7-9,TRBD1,once
CASSSRGAGAGTGELFF,TGTGCCAGCAGCTCCCGTGGCGCGGGAGCGGGCACCGGGGAGCTGTTTTTT,TRBJ2-2,TRBV7-2,TRBD2,NA
CASSPREGHEKLFF,TGTGCCAGTAGTCCGAGGGAGGGGCATGAAAAACTGTTTTTT,TRBJ1-4,TRBV19,NA,NA
CASSFETYEQYF,TGTGCCAGCAGTTTCGAGACCTACGAGCAGTACTTC,TRBJ2-7,TRBV2,NA,NA
CASSAKQGNEQYF,TGTGCCAGCAGTGCGAAACAGGGGAACGAGCAGTACTTC,TRBJ2-7,TRBV6-1,TRBD1,few
CASSLSYASGSYNEQFF,TGTGCCAGCAGCTTAAGTTACGCTAGCGGTTCCTACAATGAGCAGTTCTTC,TRBJ2-1,TRBV7-9,TRBD2,NA
CASSLATGRTEAFF,TGCGCCAGCAGCTTGGCTACAGGGAGAACTGAAGCTTTCTTT,TRBJ1-1,TRBV5-1,NA,NA
CASSSLVAGGETQYF,TGCGCCAGCAGCTCCCTCGTGGCGGGAGGAGAGACCCAGTACTTC,TRBJ2-5,TRBV5-1,TRBD2,NA
CSVEDVGLAGVSEQFF,TGCAGCGTTGAAGATGTGGGACTAGCGGGAGTGAGTGAGCAGTTCTTC,TRBJ2-1,TRBV29-1,TRBD2,NA
CASSQDRTSGGGQETQYF,TGCGCCAGCAGCCAAGATCGAACTAGCGGGGGTGGCCAAGAGACCCAGTACTTC,TRBJ2-5,TRBV4-3,TRBD2,NA
CAIRQGANEKLFF,TGTGCCATCAGGCAGGGTGCTAATGAAAAACTGTTTTTT,TRBJ1-4,TRBV10-3,NA,NA
CATSRETGGLDEQFF,TGTGCCACCAGCAGAGAGACAGGGGGCCTCGATGAGCAGTTCTTC,TRBJ2-1,TRBV15,TRBD1,NA
CASSWDRGNEQFF,TGTGCCAGTAGTTGGGACAGGGGAAATGAGCAGTTCTTC,TRBJ2-1,TRBV19,TRBD1,NA
CASSPQYRGGSYEQYF,TGTGCCAGCAGCCCCCAGTACAGGGGCGGGTCCTACGAGCAGTACTTC,TRBJ2-7,TRBV5-4,TRBD1,NA
CASSFSDYNYGYTF,TGTGCCAGCAGCTTTTCCGACTATAACTATGGCTACACCTTC,TRBJ1-2,TRBV11-2,NA,NA
CASSPGQTNEKLFF,TGTGCCAGCAGCCCGGGACAGACTAATGAAAAACTGTTTTTT,TRBJ1-4,TRBV7-9,TRBD1,NA
CASSYQGAEAFF,TGTGCCAGCAGTTACCAGGGGGCTGAAGCTTTCTTT,TRBJ1-1,TRBV6-6,TRBD1,few
CASGGSETQYF,TGCGCCAGCGGAGGGTCGGAGACCCAGTACTTC,TRBJ2-5,TRBV4-1,NA,NA
CASIGLLNTEAFF,TGTGCCAGCATAGGACTGTTGAACACTGAAGCTTTCTTT,TRBJ1-1,TRBV6-5,NA,NA
CASSETSGGQETQYF,TGTGCCAGCAGTGAAACTAGCGGGGGCCAAGAGACCCAGTACTTC,TRBJ2-5,TRBV6-4,TRBD2,NA
CASYGGLAPLPNTGELFF,TGTGCAAGTTATGGAGGACTTGCCCCGTTGCCAAACACCGGGGAGCTGTTTTTT,TRBJ2-2,TRBV12-2,NA,NA
CSVGTPVEASF,TGCAGCGTGGGGACACCGGTCGAAGCTTCCTTT,TRBJ1-1,TRBV29-1,NA,NA
CASSPRTGEGYTF,TGCGCCAGCAGCCCGCGGACAGGGGAGGGCTACACCTTC,TRBJ1-2,TRBV5-1,TRBD1,NA
CASSSGTNTEAFF,TGCGCCAGCAGCTCTGGCACGAACACTGAAGCTTTCTTT,TRBJ1-1,TRBV5-1,NA,NA
CASSYSRAPYGYTF,TGTGCCAGCAGTTACTCGAGGGCACCTTATGGCTACACCTTC,TRBJ1-2,TRBV6-5,NA,NA
CASSGLAPTDTQYF,TGTGCCAGCAGTGGACTAGCCCCGACAGATACGCAGTATTTT,TRBJ2-3,TRBV2,TRBD2,once
CASSLFRGTGANVLTF,TGCGCCAGCAGCTTGTTTAGGGGAACAGGGGCCAACGTCCTGACTTTC,TRBJ2-6,TRBV5-1,NA,once
CASSGSQGFTEAFF,TGTGCCAGCTCGGGAAGTCAGGGTTTCACTGAAGCTTTCTTT,TRBJ1-1,TRBV18,NA,NA
CASSDRTSVLLTDTQYF,TGTGCCAGCAGCGACCGGACTAGCGTTCTCCTCACAGATACGCAGTATTTT,TRBJ2-3,TRBV13,TRBD2,NA
CASSFRNINYGYTF,TGTGCCAGCAGCTTCAGAAACATTAACTATGGCTACACCTTC,TRBJ1-2,TRBV7-2,NA,NA
CASAATGSRGGYTF,TGTGCCAGTGCTGCGACAGGGTCGCGTGGTGGCTACACCTTC,TRBJ1-2,TRBV7-2,TRBD1,NA